These 13 T cell receptor beta chains came from one sample sequenced in a study of tissue T cells after allogeneic stem cell transplantation. The table came from immunoSEQ multiplex PCR; TCRdb's copy has only in-frame clones and leaves some out. The data show thousands of clones, around 45% seen once. Time point meaning: mouse harvest day 14 after allogeneic transplant. The graft held 10^6 splenic CD5+ T cells and 10^7 T-cell-depleted bone marrow cells. Sequenced input: gut tissue. These receptors originate from a female BALB/c mouse given C57BL/6 T cells with graft-versus-host disease after an allogeneic hematopoietic cell transplant.

About this clone itself: Gene and germline names: mouse. The CDR3 end is not reached by the read, which stops 1 residue before it; the germline J gene fills it in. The chain joins TRBV19 to TRBJ1-4; 9 nucleotides match TRBD1. In germline, CDR1 is FNHDT, CDR2 SITEND (reference sequence). J was trimmed by 3 bases and V by 5 bases; bases with no gene match: 2. This CDR3 comprises 14 residues. The DNA read from the CDR3 is TGTGCCAGCAGAACAGGGGGCGCCAACGAAAGATTATTT. The encoded protein is CASRTGGANERLF. The entire CDR3 is CASRTGGANERLFF. Combining the CDR3 with reference TRBV19 and TRBJ1-4 gives the whole variable domain GGIITQTPKFLIGQEGQKLTLKCQQNFNHDTMYWYRQDSGKGLRLIYYSITENDLQKGDLSEGYDASREKKSSFSLTVTSAQKNEMAVFLCASRTGGANERLFFGHGTKLSVL.

To note about this clone: These gene names are mouse names. The sequenced fragment ends 1 residue before the CDR3 boundary, so the rest is inferred from the germline J gene. This chain links TRBV13-2 with TRBJ2-3; a possible D gene is TRBD1 (6 bases). Germline V CDR1 and CDR2: NNHNN, SYGAGS (reference sequence). The CDR3 contains 16 residues. V was trimmed by 0 bases and J by 0 bases, leaving 11 bases between them. The CDR3 loop is CASGDAGTTSAETLYF. CDR3 DNA (partial): TGTGCCAGCGGTGATGCTGGGACAACTAGTGCAGAAACGCTGTAT.

This clone was counted a single time. The gene names here belong to mouse. Incomplete CDR3 DNA: TGTGCCAGCAGTACCCGGGGGACAGGGGAGCGAGACACCCAGTAC. Encoded protein: CASSTRGTGERDTQY. The entire CDR3 protein is CASSTRGTGERDTQYF. J is TRBJ2-5 and V is TRBV19; 10 bases fit TRBD1. The read terminates 1 residue ahead of where the CDR3 ends, so the germline J gene completes it. The germline CDR1 and CDR2 sequences are FNHDT and SITEND (reference sequence). The length of the CDR3 is 16 residues. J gave up 5 bases and V 3 bases, and 9 bases lay outside the gene matches.

Concerning this clone: The listed genes are named as in mouse. The read stops 1 residue short of the end of the CDR3; the missing end is completed from the germline J gene. The chain combines TRBV24 with TRBJ1-3; D remains ambiguous. The CDR3 length is 11 residues. Germline V gives CDR1 KGHTA, CDR2 FRNEEI. The V and J ends lost 3 bases and 3 bases respectively, with 0 bases between them. CDR3 DNA, as far as it was read: TGTGCCAGCAGTCTTGGAAATACGCTCTAT. It encodes CASSLGNTLY. The whole CDR3 sequence reads CASSLGNTLYF.

This clone was seen a handful of times. Genes and germline come from the mouse. Read data end 1 residue before the CDR3 end; the end is taken from the germline J gene. The chain recombines TRBV23 with TRBJ1-4. CDR1 is KGHTA, CDR2 FQNQQP, per germline. This CDR3 is 13 amino acids long. The sequenced part of the CDR3 DNA is TGCTCCAGCAGTCAATCGACCAACGAAAGATTATTT. This codes for CSSSQSTNERLF. The whole CDR3 reads CSSSQSTNERLFF. Together with reference TRBV23 and TRBJ1-4, the CDR3 gives the full variable domain: DAAVTQKPRYLIKMKGQEAEMKCIPEKGHTAVFWYQQKQSKELKFLIYFQNQQPLDQIDMVKERFSAVCPSSSLCSLGIRTCEAEDSALYLCSSSQSTNERLFFGHGTKLSVL.

This clone was seen a handful of times. Here the gene names and germline are mouse. The read gets to within 1 residue of the CDR3 end, and the germline J gene fills in the rest. This chain connects TRBV3 to TRBJ2-5; D unresolved. Looked up from germline, CDR1 is SNHLY and CDR2 is FYNGKV (reference sequence). Between the trimmed V and J ends, which lost 0 bases and 6 bases, there was a span of 4 bases. The CDR3 length is 12 residues. The DNA read from the CDR3 is TGTGCCAGCAGCTTAGCGCTGGACACCCAGTAC. Amino acid sequence: CASSLALDTQY. From start to end, the CDR3 is CASSLALDTQYF.

This clone is deemed large. Each gene name is a mouse one. The read halts 1 residue ahead of the CDR3 end, with the missing end drawn from the germline J gene. The chain uses TRBV13-3 and TRBJ2-7; the match to TRBD1 covers 11 bases. The CDR3 length is 13 residues. V shed 3 bases, J shed 7 bases, and the junction held 3 bases outside the gene matches. CDR1 is NNHDY and CDR2 is SYVADS in the germline V gene. CDR3 DNA (partial): TGTGCCAGCAGTGGGGACAGGGGGAGGGAACAGTAC. Amino acids: CASSGDRGREQY. The full CDR3 is CASSGDRGREQYF.

Comment on this clone: Gene names follow the mouse nomenclature. The CDR3 end is not reached by the read, which stops 1 residue before it; the germline J gene fills it in. This chain uses TRBV26 with TRBJ1-2, with TRBD1 identical over 8 bases. The length of the CDR3 is 14 residues. Germline-derived CDR1 and CDR2 are KGHPV and FQNQEV (reference sequence). J lost 4 bases, V lost 3 bases, and 4 bases had no gene match. This CDR3 reads CASSLQGAGSDYTF. The part of the CDR3 DNA that was read is TGTGCCAGCAGTCTCCAGGGGGCGGGCTCCGACTACACC.

This clone was recorded once. The genes and germline here are from mouse. Read sequence stops 1 residue before the CDR3 end, and the germline J gene provides the missing end. The V gene is TRBV26, the J gene TRBJ2-7; 9 bases fit TRBD1. CDR3 size: 14 residues. Germline values: CDR1 KGHPV, CDR2 FQNQEV (reference sequence). The junction had 8 bases not matched to a gene; V was cut back by 2 bases and J by 9 bases. CDR3 sequence: CASSLGDRGGGQYF. The sequenced part of the CDR3 DNA is TGTGCCAGCAGTCTGGGAGACAGGGGGGGTGGACAGTAC.

As to this clone: Mouse names are used for the genes. The read falls 1 residue short of the CDR3 end, and the missing part is taken from the germline J gene. The chain combines TRBV12-2 with TRBJ2-4, with 11 bases identical to TRBD2. This CDR3 region has 16 residues. V dropped 0 bases and J dropped 3; count of bases not matched to a gene: 4. Germline CDR1 reads SGHLS; CDR2 reads HYDKME. The CDR3 is CASSLGTGGGQNTLYF. CDR3 DNA, as far as it was read: TGTGCCAGCTCTCTCGGGACTGGGGGAGGGCAAAACACCTTGTAC.

In the case of this clone: Mouse gene names and germline throughout. The CDR3 protein is CASSLDTSGNTLYF. The sequenced part of the CDR3 DNA is TGTGCCAGCTCTCTCGACACTTCTGGAAATACGCTCTAT. The chain is built from TRBV12-2 and TRBJ1-3; unclear D gene. The observed sequence ends 1 residue before the CDR3 terminus, with the missing tail filled in from the germline J gene. The CDR3 covers 14 residues. V shed 0 bases and J shed 0 bases, with 5 bases lying between them. Germline lookup yields CDR1 SGHLS and CDR2 HYDKME. Supplemented by reference TRBV12-2 and TRBJ1-3, the full variable domain reads NSGVVQSPRYIIKGKGERSILKCIPISGHLSVAWYQQTQGQELKFFIQHYDKMERDKGNLPSRFSVQQFDDYHSEMNMSALELEDSAVYFCASSLDTSGNTLYFGEGSRLIVV.

About this clone itself: Germline and genes here are mouse. With the read ending 1 residue before the CDR3 end, the germline J gene is used to fill in that end. This sequence joins TRBV26 and TRBJ2-2, with D perhaps matching TRBD1 (5 bases). Trimming removed 3 bases from V and 0 bases from J, with 8 bases in between. Germline CDR1 KGHPV, CDR2 FQNQEV (reference sequence). The CDR3 extends over 15 amino acids. CDR3 amino acids: CASSLGHSNTGQLYF. CDR3 DNA (partial): TGTGCCAGCAGTCTCGGACATTCAAACACCGGGCAGCTCTAC.

On this clone: Gene names follow the mouse nomenclature. The CDR3 goes on 1 residue after the read ends, and that part is filled in from the germline J gene. V gene TRBV3 combines with J gene TRBJ2-7; TRBD1 agrees at 7 bases. CDR1 is SNHLY and CDR2 is FYNGKV in the germline V gene (reference sequence). This CDR3 comprises 12 residues. After removal of 4 bases from V and 4 bases from J, the junction contained 1 base not matched to a gene. CDR3 DNA, as far as it was read: TGTGCCAGCAGCTCACAGGGGTATGAACAGTAC. Translation: CASSSQGYEQY. The entire CDR3 sequence reads CASSSQGYEQYF.